This T cell receptor (beta chain) was found in a study of CD8+CD57+ T cells in acquired aplastic anemia. TCR beta VDJ combinations and CDR3 sequences were profiled from genomic DNA. TCRdb used MiXCR to reprocess the reads, holding one entry per CDR3 protein. The sample has about 110,000 distinct CDR3 sequences, roughly 51% seen once. CDR1 SGDLS and CDR2 YYNGEE come from the germline V gene. The V segment lost 0 bases and the J segment 14 bases; nucleotides outside the gene matches: 8. The CDR3 totals 14 residues. This chain connects TRBV9 to TRBJ1-6; 7 bases map to TRBD1. The receptor was isolated from a human donor in good health, serving as a control. Source material: sorted CD4+, CD8+, or CD8+CD57+ T cells (not recorded which) from PBMCs. This CDR3 reads CASSVGQGGRTLHF. CDR3 nucleotides: TGTGCCAGCAGCGTAGGACAGGGCGGAAGGACCCTCCACTTT.